The present T cell receptor beta chain was sequenced within a study of memory CD4+ T cells and cytomegalovirus serostatus. Study summary: Donors were healthy Belgian adults, several CMV seropositive and 24 seronegative.

V shed 5 bases, J shed 4 bases, and the junction held 8 bases outside the gene matches. CDR3 length: 14 residues. From germline, CDR1 is SGHRS and CDR2 YFSETQ. Single viable CD3+CD4+CD8-CD45RO+ cells were sorted as the memory CD4+ T cells. To note about this clone: The antigen is undetermined.

Study results and limitations: Each of roughly 65 CMV-associated TCRbeta sequences occurred in one to five individuals. Repertoires predicted CMV serostatus with median bootstrapped AUC of around 0.95.

Authors' analysis steps: After removing out-of-frame reads, approximately 2.2 million distinct TCRbeta sequences remained. TCRdb's table, derived via immunoSEQ multiplex PCR, lists solely in-frame clones and lacks some. The DNA was the basis for D and trimming; V, J and clone size are from that table. The table shows roughly 45,000 clones, with around 80% occurring only once. The specimen was memory CD4+ T cells from blood. V usage is TRBV5-1 and J usage is TRBJ1-2; 7 bases line up with TRBD1. This TCR came from an adult in good health and CMV-seronegative. The CDR3 coding sequence is TGCGCCAGCAGTCGGGGACAGACCCTCTATGGCTACACCTTC. As protein: CASSRGQTLYGYTF.